Below, one T cell receptor beta chain is given with its context. As yet, its antigen is unknown. This CDR3 has 14 residues. V trimming: 4 bases; J trimming: 3 bases; junction bases outside the gene matches: 2. Germline V lookup: CDR1 SGHNT, CDR2 YYREEE (reference sequence). Subsequent to a culture period of 10 days, CD4+ T cells were isolated. Each participant was given two doses of one vaccine (BNT162b2 or mRNA-1273). Researchers swapped half the medium for IL-2 medium on both days 3 and 7. Profiling relied on immunoSEQ multiplex PCR, and the TCRdb table lists in-frame clones only, not all of them. Seen here are tens of thousands of clones, about 74% observed once, and the top ten hold over 2%. The record originates from a study of vaccination effects on CD4 cells after COVID-19. Study-wide context: Antigen-specific CD4+ T cell clonotypes were called by their expansion after viral peptide-pool culture in ViraFEST.

Sequenced here: CD4+ T cells from PBMCs cultured without peptide, sampled after COVID-19 vaccination. This TCR came from a human donor who received a COVID-19 vaccine. This sequence joins TRBV5-4 and TRBJ2-3; 10 bases fit TRBD1. CDR3 sequence: CASSPDRGTDTQYF. In DNA form, the CDR3 reads TGTGCCAGCAGCCCGGACAGGGGGACAGATACGCAGTATTTT.